The rows below give T cell receptor beta chains drawn from one sample of a study of blood T cell repertoires in COVID-19. Generated by immunoSEQ multiplex PCR, the TCRdb table keeps only in-frame clones and is missing some. The top ten hold under 4% of the sample, which has under 250,000 clones, 87% seen once. The sample consisted of peripheral blood. The receptors here all came from a man in his late teens or twenties with active or convalescent COVID-19. CDR3s include the opening cysteine and the closing phenylalanine or tryptophan. Fields, in order: D gene, J gene, clone size, V gene, CDR3 DNA, CDR3 protein. The D gene is left open where the match is weak. Clone sizes are given selectively: once, few, many, or a class where the clone is expanded.

d_call: -; j_call: TRBJ1-2; clone_size: -; v_call: TRBV27; cdr3_nt: TGTGCCAGCAGATTCTGGGGGGCTAACTATGGCTACACCTTC; cdr3_aa: CASRFWGANYGYTF
d_call: TRBD2; j_call: TRBJ2-1; clone_size: -; v_call: TRBV5-8; cdr3_nt: TGTGCCAGCAGCGAGACTAGCGGTTTTTACCTGAGCTCCTACAATGAGCAGTTCTTC; cdr3_aa: CASSETSGFYLSSYNEQFF
d_call: TRBD1; j_call: TRBJ1-4; clone_size: -; v_call: TRBV30; cdr3_nt: TGTGCCTGGCAGGGGGCGCGGGTTAATGAAAAACTGTTTTTT; cdr3_aa: CAWQGARVNEKLFF
d_call: -; j_call: TRBJ1-5; clone_size: once; v_call: TRBV10-1; cdr3_nt: TGCGCCAGCAGTGCAGGGTTAGATCAGCCCCAGCATTTT; cdr3_aa: CASSAGLDQPQHF
d_call: -; j_call: TRBJ2-1; clone_size: -; v_call: TRBV25-1; cdr3_nt: TGTGCCAGCAGTGAATTTACGGACAATGAGCAGTTCTTC; cdr3_aa: CASSEFTDNEQFF
d_call: -; j_call: TRBJ2-3; clone_size: -; v_call: TRBV5-4; cdr3_nt: TGTGCCAGCAGCACCGCACAGGGGAGGAACACAGATACGCAGTATTTT; cdr3_aa: CASSTAQGRNTDTQYF
d_call: -; j_call: TRBJ2-7; clone_size: -; v_call: TRBV4-2; cdr3_nt: TGTGCCAGCAGCCAAAGTATGGGAGAATCCTACGAGCAGTACTTC; cdr3_aa: CASSQSMGESYEQYF
d_call: TRBD1; j_call: TRBJ1-1; clone_size: -; v_call: TRBV28; cdr3_nt: TGTGCCAGCAGTTTCCCAGGGGGAAGCACTGAAGCTTTCTTT; cdr3_aa: CASSFPGGSTEAFF
d_call: -; j_call: TRBJ1-1; clone_size: -; v_call: TRBV24-1; cdr3_nt: TGTGCCACCAGTGCTAGGACGGACGGGGGAGCTTTCTTT; cdr3_aa: CATSARTDGGAFF
d_call: -; j_call: TRBJ2-7; clone_size: -; v_call: TRBV4-3; cdr3_nt: TGCGCCAGCAGCCAAGATTGGTCCGGGGCCTACGAGCAGTACTTC; cdr3_aa: CASSQDWSGAYEQYF
d_call: -; j_call: TRBJ2-7; clone_size: -; v_call: TRBV7-9; cdr3_nt: TGTGCCAGCAGCTCCCTAGATAAAAGGGGCTACGAGCAGTACTTC; cdr3_aa: CASSSLDKRGYEQYF
d_call: -; j_call: TRBJ2-1; clone_size: -; v_call: TRBV6-2/TRBV6-3; cdr3_nt: TGTGCCAGCAGTCCGGGGATTACGTACAATGAGCAGTTCTTC; cdr3_aa: CASSPGITYNEQFF
d_call: -; j_call: TRBJ2-7; clone_size: once; v_call: TRBV5-6; cdr3_nt: TGTGCCTCTGGACAAGCCTACGAGCAGTACTTC; cdr3_aa: CASGQAYEQYF
d_call: TRBD2; j_call: TRBJ2-3; clone_size: -; v_call: TRBV18; cdr3_nt: TGTGCCAGCTCACAAAAAACTACCCCCCCGGGTCGACTAGCGGCAGGTGGAGATACGCAGTATTTT; cdr3_aa: CASSQKTTPPGRLAAGGDTQYF
d_call: TRBD2; j_call: TRBJ2-5; clone_size: -; v_call: TRBV27; cdr3_nt: TGTGCCAGCAGGCGACTAGCGGGGGCGCCCACAGAGACCCAGTACTTC; cdr3_aa: CASRRLAGAPTETQYF
d_call: -; j_call: TRBJ2-5; clone_size: -; v_call: TRBV7-8; cdr3_nt: TGTGCCAGCAGCTTAGCACCGGGACATGGACAAGAGACCCAGTACTTC; cdr3_aa: CASSLAPGHGQETQYF
d_call: TRBD1; j_call: TRBJ1-2; clone_size: -; v_call: TRBV19; cdr3_nt: TGTGCCAGTAGTGGGACAGGGGGTTACTATGGCTACACCTTC; cdr3_aa: CASSGTGGYYGYTF
d_call: -; j_call: TRBJ1-4; clone_size: -; v_call: TRBV20-1; cdr3_nt: TGCAGTGCTGGGGGAGGGCAAAAACTGTTTTTT; cdr3_aa: CSAGGGQKLFF
d_call: TRBD2; j_call: TRBJ2-1; clone_size: -; v_call: TRBV28; cdr3_nt: TGTGCCAGCAGTACCGGGACTAGCGGGAGAAGGCATGAGCAGTTCTTC; cdr3_aa: CASSTGTSGRRHEQFF
d_call: -; j_call: TRBJ2-7; clone_size: -; v_call: TRBV9; cdr3_nt: TGTGCCAGCAGCGTCCAGGGGTCCCTGTACGACGAGCAGTACTTC; cdr3_aa: CASSVQGSLYDEQYF
d_call: -; j_call: TRBJ1-2; clone_size: -; v_call: TRBV12-3/TRBV12-4; cdr3_nt: TGTGCCAGCAGCAAGACAGCTAACTATGGCTACACCTTC; cdr3_aa: CASSKTANYGYTF
d_call: -; j_call: TRBJ1-2; clone_size: -; v_call: TRBV28; cdr3_nt: TGTGCCAGCAGTTCGTTGAGGATGGGTGGCTACACCTTC; cdr3_aa: CASSSLRMGGYTF
d_call: TRBD2; j_call: TRBJ2-2; clone_size: -; v_call: TRBV7-2; cdr3_nt: TGTGCCAGCAGCTTAGTCGTGACTAGCGGGAAAGGTGGGGGGGAGCTGTTTTTT; cdr3_aa: CASSLVVTSGKGGGELFF
d_call: -; j_call: TRBJ1-1; clone_size: -; v_call: TRBV2; cdr3_nt: TGTGCCAGCGTCCGCCCTATGAACACTGAAGCTTTCTTT; cdr3_aa: CASVRPMNTEAFF
d_call: TRBD1; j_call: TRBJ1-5; clone_size: -; v_call: TRBV6-2/TRBV6-3; cdr3_nt: TGTGCCAGCAGCTCGGGACAGGGGGCAAGGCAGCCCCAGCATTTT; cdr3_aa: CASSSGQGARQPQHF
d_call: TRBD1; j_call: TRBJ2-5; clone_size: -; v_call: TRBV5-4; cdr3_nt: TGTGCCAGCAGCTTGGCAGGGGGTGTGGAGACCCAGTACTTC; cdr3_aa: CASSLAGGVETQYF
d_call: -; j_call: TRBJ1-5; clone_size: -; v_call: TRBV6-5; cdr3_nt: TGTGCCAGCAGGTTGACAGCCTATAGCAATCAGCCCCAGCATTTT; cdr3_aa: CASRLTAYSNQPQHF
d_call: -; j_call: TRBJ2-7; clone_size: -; v_call: TRBV18; cdr3_nt: TGTGCCAGCTCACCTGTCGTAGGGGCTGGCACCGAACCCGAGCAGTACTTC; cdr3_aa: CASSPVVGAGTEPEQYF
d_call: TRBD2; j_call: TRBJ2-5; clone_size: -; v_call: TRBV15; cdr3_nt: TGTGCCACCAGCAGAGATAACGTGGCGGGGGGAGGAGAGACCCAGTACTTC; cdr3_aa: CATSRDNVAGGGETQYF
d_call: TRBD2; j_call: TRBJ2-1; clone_size: -; v_call: TRBV27; cdr3_nt: TGTGCCAGCAGTCGCCAAACCGGGACTAGCGTTTTACATGAGCAGTTCTTC; cdr3_aa: CASSRQTGTSVLHEQFF
d_call: TRBD1; j_call: TRBJ1-1; clone_size: few; v_call: TRBV3-1/TRBV3-2; cdr3_nt: TGTGCCAGCAGCCAACGAGGACAGGTCCCGAACACTGAAGCTTTCTTT; cdr3_aa: CASSQRGQVPNTEAFF
d_call: -; j_call: TRBJ2-5; clone_size: -; v_call: TRBV14; cdr3_nt: TGTGCCAGCAGCCAAGCCGGGAGTATGTGGACCCAGTACTTC; cdr3_aa: CASSQAGSMWTQYF
d_call: -; j_call: TRBJ1-6; clone_size: once; v_call: TRBV2; cdr3_nt: TGTGCCAGCAGTGGCCGGAGCTCCTATAATTCACCCCTCCACTTT; cdr3_aa: CASSGRSSYNSPLHF
d_call: TRBD1; j_call: TRBJ1-1; clone_size: -; v_call: TRBV18; cdr3_nt: TGTGCCAGCTCCCTGAGGACAGGGGGCACTGAAGCTTTCTTT; cdr3_aa: CASSLRTGGTEAFF
d_call: TRBD2; j_call: TRBJ2-7; clone_size: once; v_call: TRBV5-5; cdr3_nt: TGTGCCAGCAGCCCGGGGACTAGATTGAGCGAGCAGTACTTC; cdr3_aa: CASSPGTRLSEQYF
d_call: -; j_call: TRBJ2-2; clone_size: few; v_call: TRBV9; cdr3_nt: TGTGCCAGCAGCGTAGGATACAGCACCGGGGAGCTGTTTTTT; cdr3_aa: CASSVGYSTGELFF
d_call: TRBD1; j_call: TRBJ1-4; clone_size: -; v_call: TRBV3-1/TRBV3-2; cdr3_nt: TGTGCCAGCAGCCAGGAATTTCCGGGACAGGGGCCCGGGGGTTCTGAAAAACTGTTTTTT; cdr3_aa: CASSQEFPGQGPGGSEKLFF
d_call: TRBD2; j_call: TRBJ2-3; clone_size: -; v_call: TRBV19; cdr3_nt: TGTGCCAGTAGAACTAGCGGAACAGATACGCAGTATTTT; cdr3_aa: CASRTSGTDTQYF